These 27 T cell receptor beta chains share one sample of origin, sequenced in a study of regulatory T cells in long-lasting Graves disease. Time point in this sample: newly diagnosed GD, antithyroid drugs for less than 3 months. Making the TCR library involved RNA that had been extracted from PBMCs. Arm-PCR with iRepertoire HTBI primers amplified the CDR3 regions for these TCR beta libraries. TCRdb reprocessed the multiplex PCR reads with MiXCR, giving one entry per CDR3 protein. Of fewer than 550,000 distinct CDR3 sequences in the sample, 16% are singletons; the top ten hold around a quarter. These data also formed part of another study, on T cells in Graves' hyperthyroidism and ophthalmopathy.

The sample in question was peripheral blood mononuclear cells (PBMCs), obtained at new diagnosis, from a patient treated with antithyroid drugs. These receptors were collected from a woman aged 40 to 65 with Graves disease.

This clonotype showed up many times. CDR3 nucleotide sequence: TGTGCCATCAGTGCCACAGGGTCGAACACTGAAGCTTTCTTT. This codes for CAISATGSNTEAFF. The chain carries TRBV10-3 and TRBJ1-1; TRBD1 is a possible D gene (6 bases). The V gene's germline CDR1 is ENHRY and CDR2 SYGVKD. Trimming took off 4 bases at V and 1 base at J, with 10 bases between the two ends. There are 14 residues in the CDR3.

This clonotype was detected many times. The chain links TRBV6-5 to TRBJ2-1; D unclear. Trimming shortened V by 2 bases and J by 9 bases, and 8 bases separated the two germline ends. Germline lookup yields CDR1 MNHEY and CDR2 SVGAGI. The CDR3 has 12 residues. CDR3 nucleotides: TGTGCCAGCAGTTACGTAGGCCTTGAGCAGTTCTTC. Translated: CASSYVGLEQFF.

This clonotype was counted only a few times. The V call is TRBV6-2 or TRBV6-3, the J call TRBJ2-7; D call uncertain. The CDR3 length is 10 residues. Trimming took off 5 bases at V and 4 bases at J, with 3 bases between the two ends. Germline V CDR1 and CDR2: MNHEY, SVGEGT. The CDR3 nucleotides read TGTGCCAGCAGTGAGTACGAGCAGTACTTC. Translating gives CASSEYEQYF.

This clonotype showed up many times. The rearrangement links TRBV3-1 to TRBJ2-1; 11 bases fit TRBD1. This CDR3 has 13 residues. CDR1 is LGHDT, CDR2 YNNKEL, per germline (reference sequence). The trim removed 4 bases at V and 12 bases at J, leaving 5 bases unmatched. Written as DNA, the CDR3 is TGTGCCAGCAGCCCGGGGACAGGGGGTCGGCAGTTCTTC. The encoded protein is CASSPGTGGRQFF.

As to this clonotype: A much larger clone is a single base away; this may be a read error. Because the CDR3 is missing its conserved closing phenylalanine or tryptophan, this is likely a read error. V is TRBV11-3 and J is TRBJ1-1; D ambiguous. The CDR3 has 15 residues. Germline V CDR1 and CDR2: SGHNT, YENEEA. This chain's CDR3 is CASSVEIGLNTEAFS. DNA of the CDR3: TGTGCCAGCAGCGTAGAAATAGGGCTGAACACTGAAGCTTTCTCT.

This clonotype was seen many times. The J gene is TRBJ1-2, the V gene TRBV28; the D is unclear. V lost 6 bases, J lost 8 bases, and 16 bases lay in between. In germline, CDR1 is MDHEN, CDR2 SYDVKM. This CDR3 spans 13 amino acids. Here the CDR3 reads CASRREEFLGYTF. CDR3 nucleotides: TGTGCCAGCAGGAGGGAGGAATTTCTAGGCTACACCTTC.

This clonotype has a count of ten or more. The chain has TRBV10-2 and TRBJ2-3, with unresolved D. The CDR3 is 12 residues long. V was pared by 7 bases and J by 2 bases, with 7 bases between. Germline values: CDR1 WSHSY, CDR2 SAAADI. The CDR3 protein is CASTQTTDTQYF. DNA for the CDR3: TGCGCCAGCACCCAGACCACAGATACGCAGTATTTT.

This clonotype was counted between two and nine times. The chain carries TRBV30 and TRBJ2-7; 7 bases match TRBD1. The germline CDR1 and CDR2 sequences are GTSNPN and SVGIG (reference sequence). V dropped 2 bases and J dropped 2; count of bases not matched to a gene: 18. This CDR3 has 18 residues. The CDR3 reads CAWSSPGQSRVGAYEQYF. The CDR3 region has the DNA TGTGCCTGGAGTTCTCCGGGACAGTCAAGGGTCGGGGCCTACGAGCAGTACTTC.

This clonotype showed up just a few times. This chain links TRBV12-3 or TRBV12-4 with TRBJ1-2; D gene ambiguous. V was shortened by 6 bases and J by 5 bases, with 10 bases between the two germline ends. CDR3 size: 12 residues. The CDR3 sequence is CASRGSEYGYTF. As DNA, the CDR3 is TGTGCCAGCAGGGGGTCTGAGTATGGCTACACCTTC.

CDR3 DNA: TGTGCCAGCAGTTTAGGCGGGGGGCCTCCCTACGAGCAGTACTTC. It encodes CASSLGGGPPYEQYF. The chain employs TRBV28 and TRBJ2-7; 8 nucleotides line up with TRBD2. Trimming cost V 2 bases and J 2 bases; bases outside gene matches: 5. Germline assignment: CDR1 MDHEN and CDR2 SYDVKM. The CDR3 spans 15 residues.

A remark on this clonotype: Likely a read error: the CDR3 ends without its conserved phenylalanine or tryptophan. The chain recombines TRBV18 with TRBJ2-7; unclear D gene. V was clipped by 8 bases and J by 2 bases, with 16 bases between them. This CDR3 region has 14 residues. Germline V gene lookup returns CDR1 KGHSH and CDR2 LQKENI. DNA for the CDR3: TGTGCCAGCAGCCGGCAAAGATGGGCCTACGAGCAGTACCTC. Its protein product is CASSRQRWAYEQYL.

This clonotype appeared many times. The CDR3 nucleotides read TGTGCCAGCAGCCAACCGACAGATGGCTACACCTTC. It specifies CASSQPTDGYTF. This chain uses TRBV3-1 with TRBJ1-2, with D possibly being TRBD1 (5 bases). This CDR3 has 12 amino acids. Deletions cut 2 bases from V and 6 bases from J, with 7 bases between. Germline V gives CDR1 LGHDT, CDR2 YNNKEL (reference sequence).

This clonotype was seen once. The CDR3 DNA sequence: TGTGCCAGCAGTTACGAGCCGGACAGCGCTTTGAACACTGAAGCTTTCTTT. Translated: CASSYEPDSALNTEAFF. The chain uses TRBV6-5 and TRBJ1-1; TRBD1 is a possible D gene (6 bases). There are 17 residues in the CDR3. V shed 2 bases and J shed 0 bases, with 16 bases lying between them. CDR1 is MNHEY and CDR2 is SVGAGI in the germline V gene.

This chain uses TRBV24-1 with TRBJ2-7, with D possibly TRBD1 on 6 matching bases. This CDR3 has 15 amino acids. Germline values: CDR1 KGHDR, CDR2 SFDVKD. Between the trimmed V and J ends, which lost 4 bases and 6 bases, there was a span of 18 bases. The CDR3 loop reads CATSDPRDEGGEQYF. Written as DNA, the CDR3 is TGTGCCACCAGTGACCCCCGGGACGAAGGGGGCGAGCAGTACTTC.

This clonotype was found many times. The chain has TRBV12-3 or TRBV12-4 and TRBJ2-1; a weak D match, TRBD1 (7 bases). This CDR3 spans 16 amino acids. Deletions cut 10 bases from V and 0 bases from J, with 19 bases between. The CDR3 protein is CATGRRGESSYNEQFF. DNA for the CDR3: TGTGCCACGGGGCGCAGGGGGGAAAGCTCCTACAATGAGCAGTTCTTC.

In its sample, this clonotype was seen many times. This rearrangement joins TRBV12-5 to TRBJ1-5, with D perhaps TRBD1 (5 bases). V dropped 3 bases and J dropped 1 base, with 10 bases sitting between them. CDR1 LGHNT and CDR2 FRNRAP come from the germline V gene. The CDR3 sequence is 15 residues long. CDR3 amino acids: CASGFSGGSNQPQHF. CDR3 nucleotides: TGTGCTAGTGGTTTTTCGGGGGGAAGCAATCAGCCCCAGCATTTT.

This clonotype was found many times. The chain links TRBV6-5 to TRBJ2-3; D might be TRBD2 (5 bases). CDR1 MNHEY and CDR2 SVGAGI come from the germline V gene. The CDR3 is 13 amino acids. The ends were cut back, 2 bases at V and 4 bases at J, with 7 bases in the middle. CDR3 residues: CASSYEGSDTQYF. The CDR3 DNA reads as TGTGCCAGCAGTTACGAGGGCTCAGATACGCAGTATTTT.

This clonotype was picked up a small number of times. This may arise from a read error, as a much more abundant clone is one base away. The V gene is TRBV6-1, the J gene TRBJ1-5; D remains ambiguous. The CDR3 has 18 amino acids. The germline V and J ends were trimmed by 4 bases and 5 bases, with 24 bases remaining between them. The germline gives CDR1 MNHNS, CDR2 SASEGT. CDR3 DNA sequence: TGTGCCAGCAGTGTGCGACTTCAGTCGCACCAATTCGATCAGCCCCAGCATTTT. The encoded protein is CASSVRLQSHQFDQPQHF.

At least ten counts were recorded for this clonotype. The CDR3 sequence: CASSLDSISGNTIYF. CDR3 nucleotide sequence: TGTGCCAGCAGCCTCGACAGTATCTCTGGAAACACCATATATTTT. The gene calls are TRBV3-1 and TRBJ1-3, with TRBD1 as a possible D gene (5 bases). Per the germline V gene, CDR1 is LGHDT and CDR2 is YNNKEL (reference sequence). V lost 4 bases, J lost 0 bases, and 10 bases lay in between. CDR3 length equals 15 residues.

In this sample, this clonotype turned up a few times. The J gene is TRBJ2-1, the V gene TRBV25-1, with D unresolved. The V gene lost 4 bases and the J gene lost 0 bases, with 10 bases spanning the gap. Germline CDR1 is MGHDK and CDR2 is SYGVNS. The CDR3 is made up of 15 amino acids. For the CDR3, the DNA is TGTGCCAGCAGTGTAGCATTAAACTCCTACAATGAGCAGTTCTTC. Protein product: CASSVALNSYNEQFF.

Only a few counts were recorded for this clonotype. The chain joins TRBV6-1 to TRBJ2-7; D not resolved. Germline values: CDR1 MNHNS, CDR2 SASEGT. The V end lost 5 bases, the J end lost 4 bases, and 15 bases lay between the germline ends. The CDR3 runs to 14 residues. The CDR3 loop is CASSPGGGEYEQYF. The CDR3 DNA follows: TGTGCCAGCAGTCCCGGTGGTGGGGAATACGAGCAGTACTTC.

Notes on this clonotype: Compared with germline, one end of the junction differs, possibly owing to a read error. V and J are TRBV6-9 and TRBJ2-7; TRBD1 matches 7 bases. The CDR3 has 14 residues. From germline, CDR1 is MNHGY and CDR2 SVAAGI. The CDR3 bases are TGTACCAGCTCAAGAGGGACAGACTCCTACGAGCAGTACTTC. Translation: CTSSRGTDSYEQYF.

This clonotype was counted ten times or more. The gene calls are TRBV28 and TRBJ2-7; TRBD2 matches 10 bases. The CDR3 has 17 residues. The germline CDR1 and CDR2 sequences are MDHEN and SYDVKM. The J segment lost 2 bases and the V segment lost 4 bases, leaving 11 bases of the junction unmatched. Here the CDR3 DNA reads TGTGCCAGCAGTTCCTCTCCCCAACTAGCGGGAACCTACGAGCAGTACTTC. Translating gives CASSSSPQLAGTYEQYF.

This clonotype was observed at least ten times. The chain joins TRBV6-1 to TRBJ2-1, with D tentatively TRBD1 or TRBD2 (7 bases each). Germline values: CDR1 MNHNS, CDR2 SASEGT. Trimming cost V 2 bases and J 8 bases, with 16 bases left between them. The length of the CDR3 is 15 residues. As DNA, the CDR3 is TGTGCCAGCAGTGAAACGCCCAGGGGGGGGGATGAGCAGTTCTTC. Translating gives CASSETPRGGDEQFF.

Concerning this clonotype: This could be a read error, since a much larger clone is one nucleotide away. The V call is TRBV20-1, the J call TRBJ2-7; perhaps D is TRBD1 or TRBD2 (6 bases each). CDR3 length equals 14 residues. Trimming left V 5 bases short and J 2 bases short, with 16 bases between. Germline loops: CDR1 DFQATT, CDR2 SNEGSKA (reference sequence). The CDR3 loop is CSAALVGGTYEQYF. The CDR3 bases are TGCAGTGCTGCCCTTGTGGGGGGCACCTACGAGCAGTACTTC.

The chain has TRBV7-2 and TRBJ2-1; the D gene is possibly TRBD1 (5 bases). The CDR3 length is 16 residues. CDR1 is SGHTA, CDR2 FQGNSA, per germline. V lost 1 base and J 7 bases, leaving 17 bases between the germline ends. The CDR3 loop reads CASSLVVGAGQNEQFF. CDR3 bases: TGTGCCAGCAGCTTAGTCGTAGGGGCAGGGCAAAATGAGCAGTTCTTC. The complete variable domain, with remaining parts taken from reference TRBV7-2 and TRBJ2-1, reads GAGVSQSPSNKVTEKGKDVELRCDPISGHTALYWYRQSLGQGLEFLIYFQGNSAPDKSGLPSDRFSAERTGGSVSTLTIQRTQQEDSAVYLCASSLVVGAGQNEQFFGPGTRLTVL.

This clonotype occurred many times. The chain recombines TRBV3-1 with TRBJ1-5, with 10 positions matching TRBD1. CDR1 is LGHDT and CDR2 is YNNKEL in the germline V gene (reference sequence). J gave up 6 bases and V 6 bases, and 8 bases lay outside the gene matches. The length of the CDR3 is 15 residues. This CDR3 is CASSPDRGRGQPQHF. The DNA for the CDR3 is TGTGCCAGCAGTCCCGACAGGGGGCGCGGTCAGCCCCAGCATTTT.